These T cell receptor beta chains were read from a single sample in a study of blood T cells in healthy people across ages. TCRdb reprocessed the 5' RACE reads with MiXCR, giving one entry per CDR3 protein. The table records about 680,000 distinct CDR3 sequences, around 49% of them present only once. What was sequenced was blood. The origin of the receptors is a woman aged 55-70 years in good health. CDR3s include the opening cysteine and the closing phenylalanine or tryptophan. The D gene is left open where the match is weak. Some rows have no size entry. The others give once, few or many, or a class for an expanded clone.

d_gene: TRBD1; v_gene: TRBV7-2; j_gene: TRBJ2-7; abundance: few; CDR3nt: TGTGCCAGCTCCTTCGGGGCAGGGGGCCTCTACGAGCAGTACTTC; CDR3aa: CASSFGAGGLYEQYF
d_gene: TRBD2; v_gene: TRBV20-1; j_gene: TRBJ2-5; abundance: few; CDR3nt: TGCAGTGCTAGGGACCCCCGACTAGCGGTGCGGGAGACCCAGTACTTC; CDR3aa: CSARDPRLAVRETQYF
d_gene: NA; v_gene: TRBV5-1; j_gene: TRBJ2-2; abundance: NA; CDR3nt: TGCGCCAGCAGCTTGGAGGCCCAAGGCGGGCTGTTTTTT; CDR3aa: CASSLEAQGGLFF
d_gene: TRBD1; v_gene: TRBV7-9; j_gene: TRBJ2-1; abundance: NA; CDR3nt: TGTGCCAGCTCCGACTGGAGGGACAGGGGGAATGAGCAGTTCTTC; CDR3aa: CASSDWRDRGNEQFF
d_gene: NA; v_gene: TRBV7-2; j_gene: TRBJ2-2; abundance: few; CDR3nt: TGTGCCAGCAGTTTCCAAACGACCACCGGGGAGCTGTTTTTT; CDR3aa: CASSFQTTTGELFF
d_gene: NA; v_gene: TRBV14; j_gene: TRBJ2-1; abundance: NA; CDR3nt: TGTGCCAGCAGCTCAAACCGACAGAGGAAGTTCTTC; CDR3aa: CASSSNRQRKFF
d_gene: NA; v_gene: TRBV7-2; j_gene: TRBJ2-1; abundance: few; CDR3nt: TGTGCCAGCAGCTTAGTCGGCAGGGAGGATGAGCAGTTCTTC; CDR3aa: CASSLVGREDEQFF
d_gene: NA; v_gene: TRBV6-5; j_gene: TRBJ2-7; abundance: NA; CDR3nt: TGTGCCAGCAGAAAAGAAGGCCACGAGCAGTACTTC; CDR3aa: CASRKEGHEQYF
d_gene: NA; v_gene: TRBV2; j_gene: TRBJ2-7; abundance: few; CDR3nt: TGTGCCAGCAGTCCCCGGCGGGTCCTCTCCTACGAGCAGTACTTC; CDR3aa: CASSPRRVLSYEQYF
d_gene: TRBD2; v_gene: TRBV27; j_gene: TRBJ2-1; abundance: NA; CDR3nt: TGTGCCAGCAGTCTCTGTTTAGCGGGTTCCTACAATGAGCAGTTCTTC; CDR3aa: CASSLCLAGSYNEQFF
d_gene: NA; v_gene: TRBV20-1; j_gene: TRBJ2-1; abundance: many; CDR3nt: TGCAGTGCTAGAGATCCGGGGAGGAACAATGAGCAGTTCTTC; CDR3aa: CSARDPGRNNEQFF
d_gene: NA; v_gene: TRBV10-3; j_gene: TRBJ1-2; abundance: few; CDR3nt: TGTGCCATCAGTGAGTCAACGTGGAGTCCGGCGGTCTATGGCTACACCTTC; CDR3aa: CAISESTWSPAVYGYTF
d_gene: NA; v_gene: TRBV7-2; j_gene: TRBJ2-5; abundance: NA; CDR3nt: TGTGCCACCGGATACTCGTCAGAGACCCAGTACTTC; CDR3aa: CATGYSSETQYF
d_gene: NA; v_gene: TRBV6-1; j_gene: TRBJ1-6; abundance: NA; CDR3nt: TGTGCCAGCACCCGGGACTATAATTCACCCCTCCACTTT; CDR3aa: CASTRDYNSPLHF
d_gene: TRBD2; v_gene: TRBV12-3/TRBV12-4; j_gene: TRBJ2-1; abundance: NA; CDR3nt: TGTGCCAGCAGTTTTCGTCCCCTCCTAGCGGGAGGGCCGGGTGAGCAGTTCTTC; CDR3aa: CASSFRPLLAGGPGEQFF
d_gene: TRBD1; v_gene: TRBV5-1; j_gene: TRBJ1-2; abundance: NA; CDR3nt: TGCGCCAGCAGCCACGGGACAGCTTCCTATGGCTACACCTTC; CDR3aa: CASSHGTASYGYTF
d_gene: NA; v_gene: TRBV2; j_gene: TRBJ2-7; abundance: NA; CDR3nt: TGTGCCAGCAGTGAAGTAACAGGGAGCGAGCAGTACTTC; CDR3aa: CASSEVTGSEQYF
d_gene: TRBD1; v_gene: TRBV13; j_gene: TRBJ1-2; abundance: NA; CDR3nt: TGTGCCAGCATCCGGCGGGGCAGGGGGGGATATGGCTACACCTTC; CDR3aa: CASIRRGRGGYGYTF
d_gene: TRBD1; v_gene: TRBV5-1; j_gene: TRBJ2-7; abundance: few; CDR3nt: TGCGCCAGCAGCTTGGAAGGGACAGCTTCCTACGAGCAGTACTTC; CDR3aa: CASSLEGTASYEQYF
d_gene: TRBD2; v_gene: TRBV29-1; j_gene: TRBJ2-2; abundance: NA; CDR3nt: TGCAGCACCAGCGGGAGGGCCTCTAACACCGGGGAGCTGTTTTTT; CDR3aa: CSTSGRASNTGELFF
d_gene: NA; v_gene: TRBV2; j_gene: TRBJ2-3; abundance: once; CDR3nt: TGTGCCAGCAGTGAGACAGCCCGCCCGGATACGCAGTATTTT; CDR3aa: CASSETARPDTQYF
d_gene: NA; v_gene: TRBV7-9; j_gene: TRBJ1-6; abundance: NA; CDR3nt: TGTGCCAGCAGCTCTGGGGTAGGGAGGTCACCCCTCCACTTT; CDR3aa: CASSSGVGRSPLHF
d_gene: TRBD1; v_gene: TRBV5-6; j_gene: TRBJ2-7; abundance: NA; CDR3nt: TGTGCCAGCAGCCGCAGATCCGAACGGGACAGGGGGCACGAGCAGTACTTC; CDR3aa: CASSRRSERDRGHEQYF
d_gene: NA; v_gene: TRBV7-9; j_gene: TRBJ2-4; abundance: NA; CDR3nt: TGTGCCAGCAGCTGGCGAGACAGAGACATTCAGTACTTC; CDR3aa: CASSWRDRDIQYF
d_gene: NA; v_gene: TRBV2; j_gene: TRBJ1-4; abundance: NA; CDR3nt: TGTGCCACCGGGCAGGGAGCTGCTAATGAAAAACTGTTTTTT; CDR3aa: CATGQGAANEKLFF
d_gene: NA; v_gene: TRBV7-3; j_gene: TRBJ2-2; abundance: NA; CDR3nt: TGTGCCAGCAGCTCCCGGACAGTAACCGGGGAGCTGTTTTTT; CDR3aa: CASSSRTVTGELFF
d_gene: NA; v_gene: TRBV11-2; j_gene: TRBJ2-1; abundance: NA; CDR3nt: TGTGCCAGCAGCGGACGTGTTTCCTACAATGAGCAGTTCTTC; CDR3aa: CASSGRVSYNEQFF
d_gene: NA; v_gene: TRBV7-9; j_gene: TRBJ2-5; abundance: few; CDR3nt: TGTGCCAGCAGCTTATTGGACATACAAGAGACCCAGTACTTC; CDR3aa: CASSLLDIQETQYF
d_gene: NA; v_gene: TRBV27; j_gene: TRBJ1-2; abundance: few; CDR3nt: TGTGCCAGCAACCCCGGGGGACTGGGGAACTATGGCTACACCTTC; CDR3aa: CASNPGGLGNYGYTF
d_gene: NA; v_gene: TRBV20-1; j_gene: TRBJ2-5; abundance: NA; CDR3nt: TGCAGTGCCACCGGGACACCCACCGTAGAGACCCAGTACTTC; CDR3aa: CSATGTPTVETQYF
d_gene: NA; v_gene: TRBV29-1; j_gene: TRBJ2-1; abundance: few; CDR3nt: TGCAGCGTTCATCCTCCGGACAACTACAATGAGCAGTTCTTC; CDR3aa: CSVHPPDNYNEQFF
d_gene: NA; v_gene: TRBV7-3; j_gene: TRBJ1-6; abundance: many; CDR3nt: TGTGCCAGCAGCTCGACGTTGATTTCACCCCTCCACTTT; CDR3aa: CASSSTLISPLHF
d_gene: NA; v_gene: TRBV10-3; j_gene: TRBJ2-7; abundance: few; CDR3nt: TGTGCCATCTGTACGGGAGAGGACTACGAGCAGTACTTC; CDR3aa: CAICTGEDYEQYF
d_gene: TRBD2; v_gene: TRBV4-3; j_gene: TRBJ2-5; abundance: NA; CDR3nt: TGCGCCAGCAGCCAAGGACCGACTAGCGGGAGTGAGGAGACCCAGTACTTC; CDR3aa: CASSQGPTSGSEETQYF
d_gene: TRBD1; v_gene: TRBV7-2; j_gene: TRBJ2-7; abundance: NA; CDR3nt: TGTGCCAGCAGCCCAAGTCCCCGGACAGGAAGAAGCTCCTACGAGCAGTACTTC; CDR3aa: CASSPSPRTGRSSYEQYF
d_gene: TRBD1; v_gene: TRBV20-1; j_gene: TRBJ1-3; abundance: few; CDR3nt: TGCAGTGCTAGCTCCGACAGGGGGGGAGGGAACACCATATATTTT; CDR3aa: CSASSDRGGGNTIYF
d_gene: TRBD2; v_gene: TRBV2; j_gene: TRBJ2-4; abundance: few; CDR3nt: TGTGCCAGCAGCGATAGCGGGTCGGCCAAAAACATTCAGTACTTC; CDR3aa: CASSDSGSAKNIQYF
d_gene: TRBD2; v_gene: TRBV20-1; j_gene: TRBJ2-7; abundance: NA; CDR3nt: TGCAGTGCCTCGACTAGCGGGAGGGCCTACGAGCAGTACTTC; CDR3aa: CSASTSGRAYEQYF
d_gene: NA; v_gene: TRBV6-1; j_gene: TRBJ2-2; abundance: NA; CDR3nt: TGTGCCAGCTTAACAGGGTCCGACACCGGGGAGCTGTTTTTT; CDR3aa: CASLTGSDTGELFF
d_gene: NA; v_gene: TRBV4-3; j_gene: TRBJ2-7; abundance: NA; CDR3nt: TGCGCCAGCAGCCAAGATAGGGGGTGGAACGAGCAGTACTTC; CDR3aa: CASSQDRGWNEQYF
d_gene: TRBD1; v_gene: TRBV29-1; j_gene: TRBJ1-5; abundance: NA; CDR3nt: TGCAGCTCCAAAACAGGGGATCAGCCCCAGCATTTT; CDR3aa: CSSKTGDQPQHF
d_gene: NA; v_gene: TRBV15; j_gene: TRBJ2-5; abundance: few; CDR3nt: TGTGCCACTAGCAGAGTAAGGTCGCAGGGCCTTGGTCGATTAGAGACCCAGTACTTC; CDR3aa: CATSRVRSQGLGRLETQYF
d_gene: NA; v_gene: TRBV20-1; j_gene: TRBJ1-2; abundance: NA; CDR3nt: TGCAGTGCATTGAGGACAGTCTCCTATGGCTACACCTTC; CDR3aa: CSALRTVSYGYTF
d_gene: NA; v_gene: TRBV7-3; j_gene: TRBJ1-1; abundance: NA; CDR3nt: TGTGCCAGCAGCTCCCTCCCGGACGGTGAAGCTTTCTTT; CDR3aa: CASSSLPDGEAFF
d_gene: NA; v_gene: TRBV5-1; j_gene: TRBJ2-7; abundance: NA; CDR3nt: TGCGCCAGCAGCTCGGGACTTCCGGACGAGCAGTACTTC; CDR3aa: CASSSGLPDEQYF
d_gene: TRBD1; v_gene: TRBV3-1; j_gene: TRBJ1-2; abundance: few; CDR3nt: TGTGCCAGCAGCCAAGTGGAGGGGGCGTCTGGCTACACCTTC; CDR3aa: CASSQVEGASGYTF
d_gene: NA; v_gene: TRBV20-1; j_gene: TRBJ1-2; abundance: NA; CDR3nt: TGCAGTGCTAGAGGGACAGACGTTTACTATGGCTACACCTTC; CDR3aa: CSARGTDVYYGYTF
d_gene: NA; v_gene: TRBV4-3; j_gene: TRBJ1-1; abundance: few; CDR3nt: TGCGCCAGCAGCCAAGATCTCGTAGGACAGACTGAAGCTTTCTTT; CDR3aa: CASSQDLVGQTEAFF
d_gene: NA; v_gene: TRBV20-1; j_gene: TRBJ2-7; abundance: NA; CDR3nt: TGCAGTGCTAGAGATGTGCAGGGCTACGAGCAGTACTTC; CDR3aa: CSARDVQGYEQYF
d_gene: NA; v_gene: TRBV7-2; j_gene: TRBJ1-2; abundance: NA; CDR3nt: TGTGCCAGCAGCGAAACCCGAAACAGGGAGGATCGGTTTGGCTACACCTTC; CDR3aa: CASSETRNREDRFGYTF
d_gene: TRBD1; v_gene: TRBV12-3/TRBV12-4; j_gene: TRBJ1-2; abundance: NA; CDR3nt: TGTGCCAGCAGACGGGACAGGAAATATGGCTACACCTTC; CDR3aa: CASRRDRKYGYTF
d_gene: TRBD2; v_gene: TRBV20-1; j_gene: TRBJ2-5; abundance: NA; CDR3nt: TGCAGTGCTAGAGATCGGAGGGAGGGGAGAGAGACCCAGTACTTC; CDR3aa: CSARDRREGRETQYF
d_gene: NA; v_gene: TRBV20-1; j_gene: TRBJ2-7; abundance: NA; CDR3nt: TGCAGTGCTAGCAACAGCTTGTCCTACGAGCAGTACTTC; CDR3aa: CSASNSLSYEQYF